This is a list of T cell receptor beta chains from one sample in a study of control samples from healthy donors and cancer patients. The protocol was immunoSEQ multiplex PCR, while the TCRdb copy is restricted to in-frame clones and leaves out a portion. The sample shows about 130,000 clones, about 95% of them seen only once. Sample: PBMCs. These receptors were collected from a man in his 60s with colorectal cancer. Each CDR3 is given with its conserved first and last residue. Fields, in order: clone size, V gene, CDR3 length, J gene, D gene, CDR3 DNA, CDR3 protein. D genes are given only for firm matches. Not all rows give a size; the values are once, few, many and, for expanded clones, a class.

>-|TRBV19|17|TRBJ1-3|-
TGTGCCAGTAGTATTCTTCGGACAGATCTCTCTGGAAACACCATATATTTT
CASSILRTDLSGNTIYF
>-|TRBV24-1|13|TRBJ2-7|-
TGTGCCACCTCCGGGACATCTCTCGACGAGCAGTACTTC
CATSGTSLDEQYF
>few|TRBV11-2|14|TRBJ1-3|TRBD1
TGTGCCAGCAGCCCGGACAGGGCTGGAAACACCATATATTTT
CASSPDRAGNTIYF
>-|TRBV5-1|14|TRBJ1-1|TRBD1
TGCGCCAGCAGCGGAAGACAGGGGGCAACTGAAGCTTTCTTT
CASSGRQGATEAFF
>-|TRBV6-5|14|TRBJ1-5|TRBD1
TGTGCCAGCAGTATATGGACAGGGAATCGACCCCAGCATTTT
CASSIWTGNRPQHF
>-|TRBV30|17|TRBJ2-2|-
TGTGCCTGGATCGCGCCCCCCGGGACCGTTCAAACCGGGGAGCTGTTTTTT
CAWIAPPGTVQTGELFF
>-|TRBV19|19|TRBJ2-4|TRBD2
TGTGCCAGTAGTCCCATCAGGGGCGGGGGGACGTTAGCCAAAAACATTCAGTACTTC
CASSPIRGGGTLAKNIQYF
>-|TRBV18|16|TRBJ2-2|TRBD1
TGTGCCAGCTCACCGATGACAGGGACGAACACCGGGGAGCTGTTTTTT
CASSPMTGTNTGELFF
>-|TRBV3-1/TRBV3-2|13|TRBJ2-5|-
TGTGCCAGCAGCCAGGGAGAACAAGAGACCCAGTACTTC
CASSQGEQETQYF
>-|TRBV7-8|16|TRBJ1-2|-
TGTGCCAGCAGCTTATACCCCCGCCGGGAGGGGAGTGGCTACACCTTC
CASSLYPRREGSGYTF
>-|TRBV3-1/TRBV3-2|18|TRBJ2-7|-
TGTGCCAGCAGCCAAGGAGTTTCTTGGGGCAGGTCCGTCTACGAGCAGTACTTC
CASSQGVSWGRSVYEQYF
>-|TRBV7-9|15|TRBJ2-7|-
TGTGCCAGCAGCTTAGGTGCCACGAGCTCCTACGAGCAGTACTTC
CASSLGATSSYEQYF
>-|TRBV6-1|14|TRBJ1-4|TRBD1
TGTGCCAGCAGTGAGAGACAGGGGCGGGAAAAACTGTTTTTT
CASSERQGREKLFF
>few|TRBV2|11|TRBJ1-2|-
TGTGCCAGCAAGGACACATATGGCTACACCTTC
CASKDTYGYTF
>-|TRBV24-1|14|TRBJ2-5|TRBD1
TGTGCCACCAGTGACTCCGACAGGGGGGAGACCCAGTACTTC
CATSDSDRGETQYF
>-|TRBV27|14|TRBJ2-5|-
TGTGCCAGCAGTCGTAATTCTCTCCAAGAGACCCAGTACTTC
CASSRNSLQETQYF
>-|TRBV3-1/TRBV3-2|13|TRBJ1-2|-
TGTGCCAGCAGCCAAGGGATTAACTATGGCTACACCTTC
CASSQGINYGYTF
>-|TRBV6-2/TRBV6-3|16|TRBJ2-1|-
TGTGCCAGCAGTACGGCAAAAGCTAGTTCCTACAATGAGCAGTTCTTC
CASSTAKASSYNEQFF